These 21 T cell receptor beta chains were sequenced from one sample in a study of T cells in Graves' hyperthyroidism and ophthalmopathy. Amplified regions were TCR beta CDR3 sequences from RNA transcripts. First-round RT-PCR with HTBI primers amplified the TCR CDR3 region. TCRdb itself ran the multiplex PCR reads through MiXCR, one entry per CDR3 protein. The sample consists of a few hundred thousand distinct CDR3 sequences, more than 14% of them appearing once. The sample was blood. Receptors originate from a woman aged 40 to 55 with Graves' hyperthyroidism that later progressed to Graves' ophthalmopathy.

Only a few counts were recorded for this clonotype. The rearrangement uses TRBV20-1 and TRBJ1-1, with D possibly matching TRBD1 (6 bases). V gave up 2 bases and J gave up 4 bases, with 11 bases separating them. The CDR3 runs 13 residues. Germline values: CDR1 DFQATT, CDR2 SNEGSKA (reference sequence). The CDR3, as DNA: TGCAGTGCTAGACAAACAGGGTTCACTGAAGCTTTCTTT. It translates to CSARQTGFTEAFF.

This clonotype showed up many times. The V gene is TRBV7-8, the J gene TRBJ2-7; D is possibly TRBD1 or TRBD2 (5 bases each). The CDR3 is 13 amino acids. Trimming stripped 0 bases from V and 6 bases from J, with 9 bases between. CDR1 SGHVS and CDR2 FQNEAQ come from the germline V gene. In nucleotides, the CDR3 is TGTGCCAGCAGCTTAGCGGGACCTCGCGAGCAGTACTTC. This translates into CASSLAGPREQYF.

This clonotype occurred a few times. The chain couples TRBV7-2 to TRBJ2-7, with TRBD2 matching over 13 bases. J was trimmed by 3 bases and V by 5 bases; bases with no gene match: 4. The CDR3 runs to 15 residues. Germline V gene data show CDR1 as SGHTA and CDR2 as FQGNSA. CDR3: CASSRRTSGGYEQYF. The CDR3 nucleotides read TGTGCCAGCAGCCGACGGACTAGCGGGGGCTACGAGCAGTACTTC.

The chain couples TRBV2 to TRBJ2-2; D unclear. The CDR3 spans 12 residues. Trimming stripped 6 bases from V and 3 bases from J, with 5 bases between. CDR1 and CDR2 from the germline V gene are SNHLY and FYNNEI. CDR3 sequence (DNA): TGTGCCAGCAGAGCTGACACCGGGGAGCTGTTTTTT. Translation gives CASRADTGELFF.

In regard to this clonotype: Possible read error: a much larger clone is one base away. For the CDR3, the DNA is TGTGCCAGCAGCGTAGCAGGCCAGTCCCCCACAGATATGCAGTATTTT. This translates into CASSVAGQSPTDMQYF. The chain combines TRBV9 with TRBJ2-3; D call uncertain. Germline V gene data show CDR1 as SGDLS and CDR2 as YYNGEE. This CDR3 has 16 amino acids. The entire variable domain, with the rest obtained from reference TRBV9 and TRBJ2-3, is as follows: DSGVTQTPKHLITATGQRVTLRCSPRSGDLSVYWYQQSLDQGLQFLIQYYNGEERAKGNILERFSAQQFPDLHSELNLSSLELGDSALYFCASSVAGQSPTDMQYFGPGTRLTVL.

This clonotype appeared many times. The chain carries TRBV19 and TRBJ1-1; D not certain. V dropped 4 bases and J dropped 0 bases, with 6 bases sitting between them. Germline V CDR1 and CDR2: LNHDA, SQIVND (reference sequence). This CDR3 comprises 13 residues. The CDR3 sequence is CASSRSVNTEAFF. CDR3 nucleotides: TGTGCCAGTAGTAGGTCGGTGAACACTGAAGCTTTCTTT. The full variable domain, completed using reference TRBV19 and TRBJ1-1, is DGGITQSPKYLFRKEGQNVTLSCEQNLNHDAMYWYRQDPGQGLRLIYYSQIVNDFQKGDIAEGYSVSREKKESFPLTVTSAQKNPTAFYLCASSRSVNTEAFFGQGTRLTVV.

This CDR3 is CASSPYVSDHGYTF. The DNA of the CDR3 is TGTGCCAGCTCACCATACGTATCGGACCATGGCTACACCTTC. The V call is TRBV18, the J call TRBJ1-2; no clear D gene. The CDR3 is 14 residues long. V was pared by 2 bases and J by 6 bases, with 13 bases between. Per the germline V gene, CDR1 is KGHSH and CDR2 is LQKENI. Together with reference TRBV18 and TRBJ1-2, the CDR3 gives the full variable domain: NAGVMQNPRHLVRRRGQEARLRCSPMKGHSHVYWYRQLPEEGLKFMVYLQKENIIDESGMPKERFSAEFPKEGPSILRIQQVVRGDSAAYFCASSPYVSDHGYTFGSGTRLTVV.

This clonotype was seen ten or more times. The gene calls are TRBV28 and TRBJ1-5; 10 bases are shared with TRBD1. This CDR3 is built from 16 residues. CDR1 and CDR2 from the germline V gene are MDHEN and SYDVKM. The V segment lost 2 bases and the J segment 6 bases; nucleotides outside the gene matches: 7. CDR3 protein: CASSLEVTGGFQPQHF. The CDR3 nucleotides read TGTGCCAGCAGTTTAGAAGTGACAGGGGGCTTTCAGCCCCAGCATTTT.

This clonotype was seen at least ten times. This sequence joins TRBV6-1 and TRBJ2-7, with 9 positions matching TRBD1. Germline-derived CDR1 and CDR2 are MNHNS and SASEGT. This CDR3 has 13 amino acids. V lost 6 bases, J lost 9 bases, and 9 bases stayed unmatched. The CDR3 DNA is TGTGCCAGCAGCCGGGACAGGGTGTCTGTGCAGTACTTC. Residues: CASSRDRVSVQYF.

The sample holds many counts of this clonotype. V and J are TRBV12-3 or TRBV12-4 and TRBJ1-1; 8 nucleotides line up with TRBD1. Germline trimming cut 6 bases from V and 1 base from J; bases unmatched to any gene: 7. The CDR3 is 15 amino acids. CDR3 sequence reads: CASRSGTGRNTEAFF. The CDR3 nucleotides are TGTGCCAGCAGGTCTGGGACAGGTCGGAACACTGAAGCTTTCTTT.

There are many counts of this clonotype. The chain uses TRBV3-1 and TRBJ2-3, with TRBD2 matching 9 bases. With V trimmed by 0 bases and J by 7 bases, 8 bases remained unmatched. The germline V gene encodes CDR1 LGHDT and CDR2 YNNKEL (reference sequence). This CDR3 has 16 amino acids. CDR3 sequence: CASSQDLGLAFHTQYF. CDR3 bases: TGTGCCAGCAGCCAAGACCTGGGACTAGCTTTTCATACGCAGTATTTT.

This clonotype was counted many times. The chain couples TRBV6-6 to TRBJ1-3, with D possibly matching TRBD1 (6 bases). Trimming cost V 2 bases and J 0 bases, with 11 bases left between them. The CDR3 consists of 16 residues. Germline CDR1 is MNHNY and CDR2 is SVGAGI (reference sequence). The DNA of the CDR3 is TGTGCCAGCAGTTACGACAGGCGAGTCTCTGGAAACACCATATATTTT. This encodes CASSYDRRVSGNTIYF.

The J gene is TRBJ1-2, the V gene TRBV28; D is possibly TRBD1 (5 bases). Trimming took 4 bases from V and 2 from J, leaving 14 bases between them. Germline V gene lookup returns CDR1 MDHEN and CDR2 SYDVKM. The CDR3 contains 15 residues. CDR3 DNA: TGTGCCAGCAGTTCTGGAGGGCAGGGAAACTATGGCTACACCTTC. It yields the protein CASSSGGQGNYGYTF.

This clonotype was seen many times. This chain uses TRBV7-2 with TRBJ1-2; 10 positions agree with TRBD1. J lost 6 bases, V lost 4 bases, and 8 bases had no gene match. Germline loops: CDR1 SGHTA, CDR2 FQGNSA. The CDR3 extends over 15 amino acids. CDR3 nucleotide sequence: TGTGCCAGCAGCTCTAGACAGGGGGCGGTTCATGGCTACACCTTC. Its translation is CASSSRQGAVHGYTF.

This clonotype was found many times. The CDR3 DNA follows: TGTGCCAGCAGCCAAGGGACTCCGCCTGAGGCCCAGTACTTC. It specifies CASSQGTPPEAQYF. The V gene is TRBV3-1, the J gene TRBJ2-5, with TRBD2 as a possible D gene (5 bases). From germline, CDR1 is LGHDT and CDR2 YNNKEL (reference sequence). Between the trimmed V and J ends, which lost 1 base and 9 bases, there was a span of 15 bases. The CDR3 has 14 amino acids.

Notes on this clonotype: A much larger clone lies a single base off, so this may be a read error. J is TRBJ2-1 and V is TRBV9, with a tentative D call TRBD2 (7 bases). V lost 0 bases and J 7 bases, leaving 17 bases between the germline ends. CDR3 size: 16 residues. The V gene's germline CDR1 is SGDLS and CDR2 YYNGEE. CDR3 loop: CASSVGFLRGGNEQFF. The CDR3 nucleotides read TGTGCCAGCAGCGTAGGCTTCCTAAGGGGGGGGAATGAGCAGTTCTTC.

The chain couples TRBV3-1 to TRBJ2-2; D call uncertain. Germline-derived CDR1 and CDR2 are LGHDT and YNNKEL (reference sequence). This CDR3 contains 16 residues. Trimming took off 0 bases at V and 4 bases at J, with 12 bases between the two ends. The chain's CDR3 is CASSQDVAPATGELFF. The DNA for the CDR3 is TGTGCCAGCAGCCAAGATGTGGCCCCAGCCACCGGGGAGCTGTTTTTT.

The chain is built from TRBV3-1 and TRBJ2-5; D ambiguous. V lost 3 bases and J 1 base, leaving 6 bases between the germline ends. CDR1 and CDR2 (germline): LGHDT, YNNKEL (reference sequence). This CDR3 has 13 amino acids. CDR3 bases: TGTGCCAGCAGCCACTCCGGCCAAGAGACCCAGTACTTC. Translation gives CASSHSGQETQYF.

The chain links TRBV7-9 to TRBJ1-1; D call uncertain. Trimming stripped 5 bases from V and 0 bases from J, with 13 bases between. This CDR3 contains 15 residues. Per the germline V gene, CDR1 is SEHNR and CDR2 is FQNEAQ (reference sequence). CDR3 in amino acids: CASSRDLVMNTEAFF. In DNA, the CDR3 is TGTGCCAGCAGCCGAGATTTGGTTATGAACACTGAAGCTTTCTTT. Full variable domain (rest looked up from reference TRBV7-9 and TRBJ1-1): DTGVSQNPRHKITKRGQNVTFRCDPISEHNRLYWYRQTLGQGPEFLTYFQNEAQLEKSRLLSDRFSAERPKGSFSTLEIQRTEQGDSAMYLCASSRDLVMNTEAFFGQGTRLTVV.

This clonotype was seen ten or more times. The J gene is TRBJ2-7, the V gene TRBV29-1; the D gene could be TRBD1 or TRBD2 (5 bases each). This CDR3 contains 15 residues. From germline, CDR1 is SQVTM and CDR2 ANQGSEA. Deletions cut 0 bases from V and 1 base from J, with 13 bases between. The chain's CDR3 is CSVEDQGPRSYEQYF. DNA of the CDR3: TGCAGCGTTGAAGATCAGGGACCCCGGTCCTACGAGCAGTACTTC.

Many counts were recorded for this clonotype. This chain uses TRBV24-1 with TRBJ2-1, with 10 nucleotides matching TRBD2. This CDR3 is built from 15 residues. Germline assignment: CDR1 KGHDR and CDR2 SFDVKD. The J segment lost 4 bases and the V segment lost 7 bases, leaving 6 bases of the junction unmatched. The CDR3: CATSPRTSGYNEQFF. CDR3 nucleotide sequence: TGTGCCACCAGCCCCAGGACTAGCGGTTACAATGAGCAGTTCTTC.